These 17 T cell receptor beta chains were all obtained from the same sample, sequenced in a study of T cell responses to AZD1222 COVID-19 vaccine. Clones were sequenced by immunoSEQ multiplex PCR, and TCRdb holds only the in-frame ones, with some missing. In the table there are 150,000 to 200,000 clones, around 92% of which are singletons. This material consisted of peripheral blood, taken 28 days after the second AZD1222 dose. The source is an adult who received the AZD1222 COVID-19 vaccine.

The V and J genes are TRBV3-1 (or the pseudogene TRBV3-2) and TRBJ2-3, with TRBD2 matching 7 bases. The CDR3 loop spans 17 amino acids. Per the germline V gene, CDR1 is LGHDT and CDR2 is YNNKEL (reference sequence). After removal of 1 base from V and 3 bases from J, the junction contained 10 bases not matched to a gene. For the CDR3, the DNA is TGTGCCAGCAGCCAAGCCGTACTAGCGAGGGGAACAGATACGCAGTATTTT. It is translated as CASSQAVLARGTDTQYF.

The CDR3 sequence is CASSSPAHYNEQFF. The CDR3 region has the DNA TGTGCCAGCAGCTCCCCCGCCCACTACAATGAGCAGTTCTTC. The rearrangement links TRBV7-2 to TRBJ2-1; D not certain. The V and J ends lost 4 bases and 3 bases respectively, with 10 bases between them. Per the germline V gene, CDR1 is SGHTA and CDR2 is FQGNSA. The CDR3 runs to 14 residues.

V gene TRBV6-4 combines with J gene TRBJ2-7, with D possibly matching TRBD1 (7 bases). Germline loops: CDR1 MRHNA, CDR2 SNTAGT. The length of the CDR3 is 16 residues. Trimming removed 6 bases from V and 6 bases from J, with 24 bases in between. CDR3 sequence: CASSLAGGSNPLEQYF. CDR3 sequence (DNA): TGTGCCAGCAGCCTAGCAGGGGGGTCTAACCCCCTCGAGCAGTACTTC.

The rearrangement joins TRBV5-6 to TRBJ1-3; the D is unclear. The CDR3 runs 15 residues. Trimming shortened V by 6 bases and J by 0 bases, and 13 bases separated the two germline ends. The germline gives CDR1 SGHDT, CDR2 YYEEEE. This chain's CDR3 is CASTQVGSSGNTIYF. The CDR3 DNA follows: TGTGCCAGCACCCAAGTGGGGAGCTCTGGAAACACCATATATTTT.

V usage is TRBV2 and J usage is TRBJ2-7; D possibly matches TRBD1 or TRBD2 (5 bases each). There are 12 residues in the CDR3. Germline assignment: CDR1 SNHLY and CDR2 FYNNEI. Trimming shortened V by 11 bases and J by 0 bases, and 11 bases separated the two germline ends. The CDR3 protein is CALRGSSYEQYF. CDR3 in DNA: TGTGCCCTGAGGGGTAGCTCCTACGAGCAGTACTTC.

This chain links TRBV30 with TRBJ2-7; D is ambiguous. The CDR3 contains 14 residues. Deletions cut 4 bases from V and 0 bases from J, with 13 bases between. CDR1 is GTSNPN and CDR2 is SVGIG in the germline V gene (reference sequence). CDR3 region: CAWTQELSSYEQYF. The CDR3 region has the DNA TGTGCCTGGACCCAGGAGTTAAGCTCCTACGAGCAGTACTTC.

The chain has TRBV3-1 (or the pseudogene TRBV3-2) and TRBJ1-2, with D hard to call. Germline V gene data show CDR1 as LGHDT and CDR2 as YNNKEL (reference sequence). The V end lost 1 base, the J end lost 8 bases, and 8 bases lay between the germline ends. This CDR3 has 12 residues. CDR3 protein: CASSQVGNGYTF. Written as DNA, the CDR3 is TGTGCCAGCAGCCAAGTGGGGAACGGCTACACCTTC.

The chain joins TRBV6-1 to TRBJ1-5; 7 positions match TRBD1. Germline CDR1 is MNHNS and CDR2 is SASEGT. The J segment lost 3 bases and the V segment lost 4 bases, leaving 6 bases of the junction unmatched. The CDR3 consists of 15 residues. This CDR3 is CASSVAGTANQPQHF. The CDR3 DNA reads TGTGCCAGCAGTGTAGCCGGGACAGCCAATCAGCCCCAGCATTTT.

The J gene is TRBJ1-1, the V gene TRBV6-2 or TRBV6-3, with D uncertain. The length of the CDR3 is 15 residues. Germline V gene data show CDR1 as MNHEY and CDR2 as SVGEGT. V lost 5 bases and J lost 5, with 18 bases in between. The CDR3 DNA is TGTGCCAGCAGTCCACGGACCCCAAGGGCGACTGAAGCTTTCTTT. It translates to CASSPRTPRATEAFF.

The genes are TRBV27 and TRBJ2-3; TRBD2 agrees at 7 bases. The trim removed 4 bases at V and 2 bases at J, leaving 9 bases unmatched. CDR1 and CDR2 (germline): MNHEY, SMNVEV (reference sequence). This CDR3 contains 16 residues. The CDR3 loop is CASSSMVGGYTDTQYF. The CDR3 DNA is TGTGCCAGCAGTTCCATGGTGGGGGGGTACACAGATACGCAGTATTTT.

The CDR3 loop reads CASSYGGSGNTIYF. CDR3 bases: TGTGCCAGCAGTTATGGGGGCTCTGGAAACACCATATATTTT. This chain links TRBV6-5 with TRBJ1-3; TRBD1 might be the D (5 bases). Germline V gene data show CDR1 as MNHEY and CDR2 as SVGAGI. V gave up 3 bases and J gave up 0 bases, with 6 bases separating them. CDR3 length: 14 residues.

The chain carries TRBV21-1 and TRBJ1-2. TRBV21-1 is recorded as a pseudogene. This CDR3 region has 15 residues. This chain's CDR3 is CASSKGGVSIYGYTF. DNA for the CDR3: TGTGCCAGCAGCAAAGGCGGGGTCTCGATCTATGGCTACACCTTC.

The V call is TRBV3-1 (or the pseudogene TRBV3-2), the J call TRBJ1-1, with D tentatively TRBD1 (5 bases). The CDR3 totals 13 residues. The ends were cut back, 1 base at V and 4 bases at J, with 7 bases in the middle. In germline, CDR1 is LGHDT, CDR2 YNNKEL (reference sequence). The CDR3 loop reads CASSQAGPTEAFF. CDR3 nucleotides: TGTGCCAGCAGCCAAGCAGGGCCCACTGAAGCTTTCTTT.

V and J are TRBV18 and TRBJ2-7; 7 positions agree with TRBD1. Germline V gene data show CDR1 as KGHSH and CDR2 as LQKENI. The ends lost 2 bases at V and 5 bases at J; junction bases unmatched: 0. This CDR3 is 12 amino acids long. This CDR3 reads CASSPTGDEQYF. The CDR3 nucleotides read TGTGCCAGCTCACCAACAGGGGACGAGCAGTACTTC.

This chain connects TRBV28 to TRBJ2-2, with 9 bases that match TRBD1. Germline loops: CDR1 MDHEN, CDR2 SYDVKM. J lost 1 base, V lost 4 bases, and 4 bases had no gene match. This CDR3 has 16 residues. The CDR3 spells CASSSPGQGNTGELFF. Here the CDR3 DNA reads TGTGCCAGCAGTTCGCCGGGACAGGGGAACACCGGGGAGCTGTTTTTT.

The V call is TRBV2, the J call TRBJ1-1; 9 bases match TRBD1. Germline CDR1 is SNHLY and CDR2 is FYNNEI. The CDR3 loop spans 14 amino acids. V gave up 11 bases and J gave up 3 bases; unmatched junction bases: 10. The DNA of the CDR3 is TGTGCCTTCGAGAGTCGACAGGGGGACACTGAAGCTTTCTTT. Amino acids: CAFESRQGDTEAFF.

This chain uses TRBV5-4 with TRBJ2-7; 9 bases match TRBD1. The CDR3 contains 15 residues. Germline CDR1 SGHNT, CDR2 YYREEE (reference sequence). V lost 0 bases and J lost 4; bases outside the gene matches: 5. CDR3 amino acids: CASSLVGTGTYEQYF. The CDR3 DNA reads as TGTGCCAGCAGCTTGGTCGGGACAGGGACTTACGAGCAGTACTTC.